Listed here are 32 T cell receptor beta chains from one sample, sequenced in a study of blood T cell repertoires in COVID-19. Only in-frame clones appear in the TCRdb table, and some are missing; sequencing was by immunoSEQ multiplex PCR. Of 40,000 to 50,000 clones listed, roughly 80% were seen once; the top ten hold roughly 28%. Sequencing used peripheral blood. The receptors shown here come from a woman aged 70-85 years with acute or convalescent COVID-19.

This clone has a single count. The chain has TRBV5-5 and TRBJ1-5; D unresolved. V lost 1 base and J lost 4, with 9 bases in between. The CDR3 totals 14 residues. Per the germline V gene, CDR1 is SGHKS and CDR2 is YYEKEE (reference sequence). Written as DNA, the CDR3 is TGTGCCAGCAGCTTGCGGACTGAGAATCAGCCCCAGCATTTT. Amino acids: CASSLRTENQPQHF.

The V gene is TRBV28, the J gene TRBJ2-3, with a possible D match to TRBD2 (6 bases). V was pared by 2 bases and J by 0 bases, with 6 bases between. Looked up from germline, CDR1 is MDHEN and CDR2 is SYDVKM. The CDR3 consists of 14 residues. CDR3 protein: CASSLAGSTDTQYF. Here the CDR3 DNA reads TGTGCCAGCAGTTTAGCGGGGAGCACAGATACGCAGTATTTT.

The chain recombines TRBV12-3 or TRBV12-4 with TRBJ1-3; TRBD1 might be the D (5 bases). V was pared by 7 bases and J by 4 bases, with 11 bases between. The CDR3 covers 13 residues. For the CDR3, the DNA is TGTGCCAGCACTAGCGGGGCGGGAAACACCATATATTTT. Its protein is CASTSGAGNTIYF.

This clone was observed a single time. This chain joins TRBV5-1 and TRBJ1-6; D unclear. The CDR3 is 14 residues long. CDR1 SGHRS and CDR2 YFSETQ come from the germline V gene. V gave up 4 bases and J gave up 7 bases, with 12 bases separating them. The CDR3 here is CASSVRTENSPLHF. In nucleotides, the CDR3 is TGCGCCAGCAGCGTGAGGACTGAAAATTCACCCCTCCACTTT.

CDR3 in amino acids: CASSLGLAGGNEQYF. The CDR3 DNA is TGTGCCAGCAGCTTGGGGTTGGCGGGGGGCAACGAGCAGTACTTC. The chain uses TRBV5-5 and TRBJ2-7, with 8 bases lining up with TRBD2. Losses at the gene ends were 0 bases for V and 5 bases for J; bases not matched to a gene: 7. Germline assignment: CDR1 SGHKS and CDR2 YYEKEE (reference sequence). CDR3 size: 15 residues.

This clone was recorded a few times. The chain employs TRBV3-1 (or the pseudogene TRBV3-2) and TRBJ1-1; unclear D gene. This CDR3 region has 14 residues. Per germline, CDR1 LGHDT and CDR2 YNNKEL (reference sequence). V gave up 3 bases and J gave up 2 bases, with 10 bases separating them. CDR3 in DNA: TGTGCCAGCAGCCACTGGCAGACAAACACTGAAGCTTTCTTT. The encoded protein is CASSHWQTNTEAFF.

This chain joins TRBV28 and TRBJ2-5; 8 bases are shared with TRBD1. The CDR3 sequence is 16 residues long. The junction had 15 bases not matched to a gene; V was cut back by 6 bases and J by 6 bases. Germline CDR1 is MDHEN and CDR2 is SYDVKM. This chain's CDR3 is CASSRGGGTGTKTQYF. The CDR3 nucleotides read TGTGCCAGCAGCCGGGGAGGAGGGACAGGTACGAAGACCCAGTACTTC.

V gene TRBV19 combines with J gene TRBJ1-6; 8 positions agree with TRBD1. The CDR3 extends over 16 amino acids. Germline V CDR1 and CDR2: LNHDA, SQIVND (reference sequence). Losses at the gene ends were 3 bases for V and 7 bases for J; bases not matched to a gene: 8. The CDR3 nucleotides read TGTGCCAGTAGTATCCGGGACAGGAGTAGAAATTCACCCCTCCACTTT. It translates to CASSIRDRSRNSPLHF.

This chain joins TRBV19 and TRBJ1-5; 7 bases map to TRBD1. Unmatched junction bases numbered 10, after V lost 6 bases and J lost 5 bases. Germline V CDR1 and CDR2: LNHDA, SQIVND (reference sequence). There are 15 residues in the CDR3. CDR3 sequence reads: CASRETWDSHQPQHF. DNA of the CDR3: TGTGCCAGTAGAGAAACGTGGGACAGCCATCAGCCCCAGCATTTT. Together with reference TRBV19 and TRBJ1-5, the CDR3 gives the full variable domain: DGGITQSPKYLFRKEGQNVTLSCEQNLNHDAMYWYRQDPGQGLRLIYYSQIVNDFQKGDIAEGYSVSREKKESFPLTVTSAQKNPTAFYLCASRETWDSHQPQHFGDGTRLSIL.

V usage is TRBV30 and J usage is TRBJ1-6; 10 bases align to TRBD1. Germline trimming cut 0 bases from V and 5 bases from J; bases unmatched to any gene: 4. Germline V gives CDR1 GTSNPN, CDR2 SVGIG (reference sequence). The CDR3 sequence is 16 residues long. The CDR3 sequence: CAWSVWGQGNNSPLHF. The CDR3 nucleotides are TGTGCCTGGAGTGTTTGGGGACAGGGGAATAATTCACCCCTCCACTTT.

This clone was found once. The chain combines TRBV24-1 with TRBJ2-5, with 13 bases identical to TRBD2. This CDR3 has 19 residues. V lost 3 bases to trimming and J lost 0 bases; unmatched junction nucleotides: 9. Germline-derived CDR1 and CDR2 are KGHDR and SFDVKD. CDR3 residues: CATSDPTSGGRKYQETQYF. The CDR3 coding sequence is TGTGCCACCAGTGATCCGACTAGCGGGGGGCGCAAGTACCAAGAGACCCAGTACTTC.

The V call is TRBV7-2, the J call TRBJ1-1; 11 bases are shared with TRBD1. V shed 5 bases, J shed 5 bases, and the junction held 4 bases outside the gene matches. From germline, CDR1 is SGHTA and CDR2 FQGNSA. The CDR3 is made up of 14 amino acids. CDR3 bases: TGTGCCAGCAGCAGGACAGGGGGCGGGACTGAAGCTTTCTTT. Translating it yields CASSRTGGGTEAFF.

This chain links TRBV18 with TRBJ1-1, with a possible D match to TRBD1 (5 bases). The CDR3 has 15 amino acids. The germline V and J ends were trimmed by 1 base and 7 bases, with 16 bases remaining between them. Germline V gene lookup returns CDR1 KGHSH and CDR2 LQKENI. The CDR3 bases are TGTGCCAGCTCACCACTTACGGGGGTATTAGGTGAAGCTTTCTTT. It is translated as CASSPLTGVLGEAFF. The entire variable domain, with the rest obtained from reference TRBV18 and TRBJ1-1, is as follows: NAGVMQNPRHLVRRRGQEARLRCSPMKGHSHVYWYRQLPEEGLKFMVYLQKENIIDESGMPKERFSAEFPKEGPSILRIQQVVRGDSAAYFCASSPLTGVLGEAFFGQGTRLTVV.

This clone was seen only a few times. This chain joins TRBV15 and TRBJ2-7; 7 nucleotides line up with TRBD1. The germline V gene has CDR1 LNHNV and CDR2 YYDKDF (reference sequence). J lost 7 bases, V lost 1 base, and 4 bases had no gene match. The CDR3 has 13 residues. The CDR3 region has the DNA TGTGCCACCAGCAGAGGACAGGGTGGAGAGCAGTACTTC. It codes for CATSRGQGGEQYF.

CDR3 protein: CASSRGGHNEQFF. The CDR3 coding sequence is TGTGCCAGCAGCAGGGGGGGACACAATGAGCAGTTCTTC. The rearrangement joins TRBV6-2 or TRBV6-3 to TRBJ2-1; D may match TRBD1 or TRBD2 (7 bases each). V lost 6 bases and J lost 5, with 11 bases in between. Germline V gene sequence: CDR1 MNHEY, CDR2 SVGEGT. The CDR3 contains 13 residues.

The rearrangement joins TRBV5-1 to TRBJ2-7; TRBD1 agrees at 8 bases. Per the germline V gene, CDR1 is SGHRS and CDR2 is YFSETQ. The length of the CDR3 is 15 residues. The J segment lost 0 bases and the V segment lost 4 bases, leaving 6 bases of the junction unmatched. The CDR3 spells CASSPGTGSSYEQYF. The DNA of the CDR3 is TGCGCCAGCAGCCCCGGGACAGGAAGCTCCTACGAGCAGTACTTC.

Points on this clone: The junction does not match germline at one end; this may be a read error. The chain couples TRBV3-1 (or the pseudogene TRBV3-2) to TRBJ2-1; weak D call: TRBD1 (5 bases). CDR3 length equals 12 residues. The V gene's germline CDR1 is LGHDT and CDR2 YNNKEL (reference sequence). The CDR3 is CASSHLGRGWVF. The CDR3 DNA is TGTGCCAGCAGCCATCTTGGAAGGGGATGGGTCTTC.

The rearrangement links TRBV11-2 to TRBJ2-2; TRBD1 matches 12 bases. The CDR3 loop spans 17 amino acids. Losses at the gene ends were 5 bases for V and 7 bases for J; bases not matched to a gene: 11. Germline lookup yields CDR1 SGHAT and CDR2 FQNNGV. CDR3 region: CASSNRDRGLLDGELFF. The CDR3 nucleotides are TGTGCCAGCAGCAACCGGGACAGGGGGCTACTGGACGGGGAGCTGTTTTTT.

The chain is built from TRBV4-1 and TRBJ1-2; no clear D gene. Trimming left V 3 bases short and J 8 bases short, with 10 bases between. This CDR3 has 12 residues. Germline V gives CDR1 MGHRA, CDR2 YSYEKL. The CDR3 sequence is CASSQGSLGYTF. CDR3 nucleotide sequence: TGCGCCAGCAGCCAGGGCAGCTTAGGCTACACCTTC.

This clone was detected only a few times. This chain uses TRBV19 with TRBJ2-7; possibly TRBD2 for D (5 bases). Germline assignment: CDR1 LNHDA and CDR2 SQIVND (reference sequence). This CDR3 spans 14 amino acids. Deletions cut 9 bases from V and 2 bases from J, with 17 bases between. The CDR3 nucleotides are TGTGCCAGAGAGGATGAGGGCGGAGCCTACGAGCAGTACTTC. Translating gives CAREDEGGAYEQYF.

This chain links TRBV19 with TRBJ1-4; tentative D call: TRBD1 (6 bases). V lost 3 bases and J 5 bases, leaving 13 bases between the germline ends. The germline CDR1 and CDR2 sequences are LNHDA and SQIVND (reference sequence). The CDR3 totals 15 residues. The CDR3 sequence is CASSMSRGANEKLFF. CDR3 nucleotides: TGTGCCAGTAGTATGTCCAGGGGAGCGAATGAAAAACTGTTTTTT.

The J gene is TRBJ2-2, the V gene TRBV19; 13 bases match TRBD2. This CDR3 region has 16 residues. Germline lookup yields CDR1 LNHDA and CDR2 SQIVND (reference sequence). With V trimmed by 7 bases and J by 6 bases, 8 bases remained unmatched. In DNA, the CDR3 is TGTGCCAGTAAAGGCGGGACTAGCGGGATCCCCGGGGAGCTGTTTTTT. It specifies CASKGGTSGIPGELFF.

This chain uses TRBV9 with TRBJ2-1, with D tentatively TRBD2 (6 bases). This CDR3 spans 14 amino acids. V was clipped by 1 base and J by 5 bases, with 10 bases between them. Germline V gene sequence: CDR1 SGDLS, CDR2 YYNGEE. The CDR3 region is CASSVQGGNNEQFF. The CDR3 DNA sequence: TGTGCCAGCAGCGTACAAGGAGGGAACAATGAGCAGTTCTTC.

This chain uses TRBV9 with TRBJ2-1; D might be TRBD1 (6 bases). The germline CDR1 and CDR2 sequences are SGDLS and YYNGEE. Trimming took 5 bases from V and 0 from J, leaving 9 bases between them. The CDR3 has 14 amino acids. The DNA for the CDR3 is TGTGCCAGCAGTCGACAGGTCTCCTACAATGAGCAGTTCTTC. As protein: CASSRQVSYNEQFF.

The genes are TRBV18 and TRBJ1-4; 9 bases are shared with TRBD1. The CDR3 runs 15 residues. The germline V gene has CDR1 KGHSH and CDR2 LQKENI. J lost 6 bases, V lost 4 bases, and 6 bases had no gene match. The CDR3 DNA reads TGTGCCAGCTCACGCCGGGACAGGGCCGATGAAAAACTGTTTTTT. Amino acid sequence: CASSRRDRADEKLFF.

The DNA of the CDR3 is TGTGCCAGTTACAGGGCGGAGGTGTATGGCTACACCTTC. The encoded protein is CASYRAEVYGYTF. This chain connects TRBV28 to TRBJ1-2; tentatively, D is TRBD1 (6 bases). Trimming shortened V by 9 bases and J by 5 bases, and 16 bases separated the two germline ends. The CDR3 consists of 13 residues. In germline, CDR1 is MDHEN, CDR2 SYDVKM.

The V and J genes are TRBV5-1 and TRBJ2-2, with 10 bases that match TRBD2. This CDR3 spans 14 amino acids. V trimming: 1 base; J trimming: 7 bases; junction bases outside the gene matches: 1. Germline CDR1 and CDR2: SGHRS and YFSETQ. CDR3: CASSLWTSGGELFF. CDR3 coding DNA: TGCGCCAGCAGCTTGTGGACTAGCGGCGGGGAGCTGTTTTTT.

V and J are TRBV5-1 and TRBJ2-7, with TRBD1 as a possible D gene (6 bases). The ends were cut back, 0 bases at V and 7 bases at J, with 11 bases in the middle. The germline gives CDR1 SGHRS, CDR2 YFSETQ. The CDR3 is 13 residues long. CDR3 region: CASSLAQGREQYF. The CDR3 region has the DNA TGCGCCAGCAGCTTGGCACAGGGCCGGGAGCAGTACTTC.

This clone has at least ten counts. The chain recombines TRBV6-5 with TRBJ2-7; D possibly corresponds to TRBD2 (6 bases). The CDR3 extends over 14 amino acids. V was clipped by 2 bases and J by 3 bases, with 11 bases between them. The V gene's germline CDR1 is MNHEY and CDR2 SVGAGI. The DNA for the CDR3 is TGTGCCAGCAGTTACCGTCGGGGGAACTACGAGCAGTACTTC. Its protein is CASSYRRGNYEQYF.

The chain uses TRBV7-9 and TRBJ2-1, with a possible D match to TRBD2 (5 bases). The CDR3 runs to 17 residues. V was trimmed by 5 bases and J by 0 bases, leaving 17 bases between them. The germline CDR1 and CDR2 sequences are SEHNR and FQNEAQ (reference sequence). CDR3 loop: CASSAATSSSSYNEQFF. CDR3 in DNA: TGTGCCAGCAGCGCCGCCACTAGTAGCAGCTCCTACAATGAGCAGTTCTTC.

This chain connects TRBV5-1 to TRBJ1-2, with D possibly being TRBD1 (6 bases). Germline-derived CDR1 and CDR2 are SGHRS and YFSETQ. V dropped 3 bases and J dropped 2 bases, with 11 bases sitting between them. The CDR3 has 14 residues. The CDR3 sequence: CASSWSTGNYGYTF. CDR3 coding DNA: TGCGCCAGCAGCTGGTCTACAGGGAACTATGGCTACACCTTC.

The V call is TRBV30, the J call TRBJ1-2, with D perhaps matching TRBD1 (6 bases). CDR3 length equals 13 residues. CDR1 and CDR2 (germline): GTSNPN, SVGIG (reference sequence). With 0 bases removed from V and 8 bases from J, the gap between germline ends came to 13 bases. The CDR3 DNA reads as TGTGCCTGGAGTGTATCCCTCAGGGGCGGCTACACCTTC. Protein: CAWSVSLRGGYTF.